Here is one T cell receptor beta chain with its context. Its antigen is as yet unknown. CDR3 size: 17 residues. The trim removed 0 bases at V and 9 bases at J, leaving 13 bases unmatched. The germline CDR1 and CDR2 sequences are SGHRS and YFSETQ. This sample was included in a study of T cell responses to AZD1222 COVID-19 vaccine. Broader study findings: Donors were chiefly white British, with a greater number of females, and clonal diversity was perhaps underestimated.

TCRdb's copy holds only in-frame clones and misses some; the assay was immunoSEQ multiplex PCR. The data hold about 170,000 clones, with approximately 90% observed a single time. Sequenced material: peripheral blood, taken 28 days after the second dose of the MenACWY control vaccine. J is TRBJ2-1 and V is TRBV5-1, with TRBD2 matching over 9 bases. The clonotype was recovered from an adult who received the MenACWY meningococcal vaccine as a control. DNA for the CDR3: TGCGCCAGCAGCTTGGTTTTGCGGGAGGGCCGATCCGGTGAGCAGTTCTTC. Translating gives CASSLVLREGRSGEQFF.